This T cell receptor beta chain was obtained from a study of T cells expressing NK-cell markers. TCRdb re-called the 5' RACE reads and catalogs CDR3 proteins one per entry, DNA excluded. The data include 250,000 to 300,000 distinct CDR3 sequences; the top ten clones carry 4% to 5%. The V gene's germline CDR1 is SGHTA and CDR2 FQGNSA. The CDR3 loop spans 17 amino acids. The source is a woman aged 18 to 75 in good health. The V and J genes are TRBV7-2 and TRBJ2-1; the D call of TRBD2 rests on TCRdb alone, since no DNA is present to check it. Sequencing was carried out using blood T cells: a sorted CD56 or NKG2C T cell subset, CD4+ or CD8+ T cells, or bulk PBMC T cells (not recorded which). The CDR3 sequence is CASSLVRLAGVVNEQFF.